A selection of T cell receptor beta chains follows, all from one sample in a study of vaccination and CD4 T cells after COVID-19. No antigen has been identified for these receptors. TCRdb passed the PCR reads through MiXCR, listing each CDR3 protein once. The sample consists of about 12,000 distinct CDR3 sequences, about 56% of them appearing once. The material sequenced was CD4+ T cells from blood, cultured in vitro. These receptor sequences come from a human donor who had recovered from COVID-19. Both conserved end residues are part of each CDR3. Each record gives: V gene, D gene, clone size, J gene, CDR3 protein, CDR3 DNA. A D gene is named only where the DNA matches it firmly. Some rows mark clone size as missing; the rest say once, few, many or name a class of expanded clone.

v_gene: TRBV11-2
d_gene: TRBD2
abundance: few
j_gene: TRBJ2-2
CDR3aa: CASSPTSGYTGELFF
CDR3nt: TGTGCCAGCAGCCCGACTAGCGGGTATACCGGGGAGCTGTTTTTT

v_gene: TRBV5-8
d_gene: TRBD1
abundance: once
j_gene: TRBJ1-4
CDR3aa: CASSQGQGGEKLFF
CDR3nt: TGTGCCAGCAGCCAGGGACAGGGAGGTGAAAAACTGTTTTTT

v_gene: TRBV6-2/TRBV6-3
d_gene: TRBD1
abundance: .
j_gene: TRBJ1-1
CDR3aa: CASTPSGQGNTEAFF
CDR3nt: TGTGCCAGCACTCCTAGCGGACAGGGGAACACTGAAGCTTTCTTT

v_gene: TRBV2
d_gene: .
abundance: .
j_gene: TRBJ2-3
CDR3aa: CASKEIRSTDTQYF
CDR3nt: TGTGCCAGCAAAGAGATCCGTTCCACAGATACGCAGTATTTT

v_gene: TRBV10-1
d_gene: .
abundance: .
j_gene: TRBJ2-2
CDR3aa: CASSESSLLRGGELFF
CDR3nt: TGCGCCAGCAGTGAGTCAAGCCTTTTAAGGGGCGGGGAGCTGTTTTTT

v_gene: TRBV6-2/TRBV6-3
d_gene: TRBD1
abundance: .
j_gene: TRBJ1-5
CDR3aa: CASSRQGARGNQPQHF
CDR3nt: TGTGCCAGCAGTCGCCAGGGGGCTAGGGGCAATCAGCCCCAGCATTTT

v_gene: TRBV6-1
d_gene: .
abundance: .
j_gene: TRBJ1-5
CDR3aa: CASSPWKGSNQPQHF
CDR3nt: TGTGCCAGCAGCCCCTGGAAGGGCAGCAATCAGCCCCAGCATTTT

v_gene: TRBV20-1
d_gene: .
abundance: .
j_gene: TRBJ1-2
CDR3aa: CSARERDQGNYGRKYYGYTF
CDR3nt: TGCAGTGCTAGAGAGAGGGACCAAGGGAACTACGGCCGAAAGTACTATGGCTACACCTTC

v_gene: TRBV29-1
d_gene: TRBD1
abundance: few
j_gene: TRBJ1-4
CDR3aa: CSVTGTGNEKLFF
CDR3nt: TGCAGCGTGACCGGGACAGGGAATGAAAAACTGTTTTTT

v_gene: TRBV7-9
d_gene: .
abundance: .
j_gene: TRBJ2-2
CDR3aa: CASSPRVNTGELFF
CDR3nt: TGTGCCAGCAGCCCGCGGGTGAACACCGGGGAGCTGTTTTTT

v_gene: TRBV6-2/TRBV6-3
d_gene: .
abundance: few
j_gene: TRBJ2-2
CDR3aa: CASSYQDTGELFF
CDR3nt: TGTGCCAGCAGTTATCAGGACACCGGGGAGCTGTTTTTT

v_gene: TRBV7-8
d_gene: .
abundance: .
j_gene: TRBJ1-5
CDR3aa: CASSLSYLLNNQPQHF
CDR3nt: TGTGCCAGCAGCTTAAGTTATTTGCTCAACAATCAGCCCCAGCATTTT

v_gene: TRBV24-1
d_gene: .
abundance: .
j_gene: TRBJ2-5
CDR3aa: CATSAPGFETQYF
CDR3nt: TGTGCCACCAGTGCCCCCGGGTTTGAGACCCAGTACTTC

v_gene: TRBV11-3
d_gene: .
abundance: .
j_gene: TRBJ2-5
CDR3aa: CASSLGETQYF
CDR3nt: TGTGCCAGCAGCTTAGGAGAGACCCAGTACTTC

v_gene: TRBV5-1
d_gene: TRBD1
abundance: .
j_gene: TRBJ2-1
CDR3aa: CASFPGQVKANEQFF
CDR3nt: TGCGCCAGCTTTCCAGGACAGGTCAAGGCCAATGAGCAGTTCTTC

v_gene: TRBV6-1
d_gene: .
abundance: .
j_gene: TRBJ2-7
CDR3aa: CASSWTDYEQYF
CDR3nt: TGTGCCAGCAGCTGGACGGACTACGAGCAGTACTTC

v_gene: TRBV20-1
d_gene: .
abundance: few
j_gene: TRBJ1-2
CDR3aa: CSAREAYGYTF
CDR3nt: TGCAGTGCTAGAGAAGCCTATGGCTACACCTTC

v_gene: TRBV30
d_gene: .
abundance: .
j_gene: TRBJ2-2
CDR3aa: CAWTGGPNTGELFF
CDR3nt: TGTGCCTGGACTGGAGGGCCGAACACCGGGGAGCTGTTTTTT

v_gene: TRBV10-3
d_gene: .
abundance: .
j_gene: TRBJ2-3
CDR3aa: CAISVALASTDTQYF
CDR3nt: TGTGCCATCAGTGTCGCACTAGCTAGCACAGATACGCAGTATTTT

v_gene: TRBV20-1
d_gene: .
abundance: .
j_gene: TRBJ1-5
CDR3aa: CSARGTANRPQHF
CDR3nt: TGCAGTGCTAGAGGGACGGCAAATCGGCCCCAGCATTTT

v_gene: TRBV7-9
d_gene: .
abundance: .
j_gene: TRBJ1-4
CDR3aa: CASSSVGGHVLSEKLFF
CDR3nt: TGTGCCAGCAGCTCGGTTGGGGGGCATGTGCTGTCTGAAAAACTGTTTTTT

v_gene: TRBV7-9
d_gene: TRBD2
abundance: once
j_gene: TRBJ2-5
CDR3aa: CASSPTGTSGSFETQYF
CDR3nt: TGTGCCAGCAGCCCAACCGGGACTAGCGGGAGTTTTGAGACCCAGTACTTC

v_gene: TRBV7-2
d_gene: .
abundance: once
j_gene: TRBJ2-7
CDR3aa: CASSFGSSYEQYF
CDR3nt: TGTGCCAGCAGCTTCGGCTCATCCTACGAGCAGTACTTC

v_gene: TRBV25-1
d_gene: .
abundance: few
j_gene: TRBJ2-3
CDR3aa: CASSLSDTQYF
CDR3nt: TGTGCCAGCAGTCTATCGGATACGCAGTATTTT

v_gene: TRBV5-1
d_gene: .
abundance: medium-sized
j_gene: TRBJ2-2
CDR3aa: CASSSLRRENTGELFF
CDR3nt: TGCGCCAGCAGCTCACTTAGGCGGGAGAACACCGGGGAGCTGTTTTTT

v_gene: TRBV29-1
d_gene: .
abundance: .
j_gene: TRBJ1-2
CDR3aa: CSVEEDGYTF
CDR3nt: TGCAGCGTTGAAGAGGACGGCTACACCTTC

v_gene: TRBV2
d_gene: .
abundance: .
j_gene: TRBJ2-2
CDR3aa: CASIRTTSNTGELFF
CDR3nt: TGTGCCAGCATCCGGACTACCTCGAATACCGGGGAGCTGTTTTTT

v_gene: TRBV28
d_gene: .
abundance: .
j_gene: TRBJ2-5
CDR3aa: CASSSPAQSQETQYF
CDR3nt: TGTGCCAGCAGTTCCCCGGCGCAAAGCCAAGAGACCCAGTACTTC

v_gene: TRBV20-1
d_gene: .
abundance: .
j_gene: TRBJ2-3
CDR3aa: CSARARITDTQYF
CDR3nt: TGCAGTGCTAGGGCCCGGATCACAGATACGCAGTATTTT

v_gene: TRBV20-1
d_gene: TRBD1
abundance: medium-sized
j_gene: TRBJ1-2
CDR3aa: CSASYPPKPETGMNTDGYTF
CDR3nt: TGCAGTGCTAGTTACCCCCCGAAGCCAGAGACAGGGATGAATACGGACGGCTACACCTTC

v_gene: TRBV29-1
d_gene: TRBD1
abundance: .
j_gene: TRBJ1-1
CDR3aa: CSAPRGQGFGGAEAFF
CDR3nt: TGCAGCGCCCCGAGGGGACAGGGTTTTGGAGGGGCTGAAGCTTTCTTT

v_gene: TRBV15
d_gene: .
abundance: few
j_gene: TRBJ1-5
CDR3aa: CATSRYRDGNQPQHF
CDR3nt: TGTGCCACCAGCAGATACCGGGACGGCAATCAGCCCCAGCATTTT

v_gene: TRBV19
d_gene: .
abundance: .
j_gene: TRBJ2-4
CDR3aa: CASSISRRGIQYF
CDR3nt: TGTGCCAGTAGTATTAGTCGAAGAGGGATTCAGTACTTC

v_gene: TRBV11-3
d_gene: TRBD1
abundance: .
j_gene: TRBJ2-5
CDR3aa: CASSFRDRGRSEETQYF
CDR3nt: TGTGCCAGCAGCTTCCGGGACAGGGGGCGCTCGGAAGAGACCCAGTACTTC

v_gene: TRBV27
d_gene: .
abundance: .
j_gene: TRBJ2-5
CDR3aa: CASSSQGETQYF
CDR3nt: TGTGCCAGCAGTTCACAGGGAGAGACCCAGTACTTC

v_gene: TRBV20-1
d_gene: .
abundance: .
j_gene: TRBJ1-1
CDR3aa: CSARDSRWGMNTEAFF
CDR3nt: TGCAGTGCTAGAGATTCCAGGTGGGGCATGAACACTGAAGCTTTCTTT